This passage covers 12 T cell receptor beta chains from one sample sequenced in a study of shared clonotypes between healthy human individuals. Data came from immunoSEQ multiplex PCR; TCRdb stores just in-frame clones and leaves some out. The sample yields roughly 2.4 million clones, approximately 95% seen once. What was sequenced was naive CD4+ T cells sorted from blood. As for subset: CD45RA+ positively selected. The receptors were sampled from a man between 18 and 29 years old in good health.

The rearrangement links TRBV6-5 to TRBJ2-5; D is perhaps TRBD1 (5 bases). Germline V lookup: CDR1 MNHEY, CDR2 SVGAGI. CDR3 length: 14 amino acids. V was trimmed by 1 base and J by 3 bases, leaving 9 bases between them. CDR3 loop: CASSYWGSKETQYF. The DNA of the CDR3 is TGTGCCAGCAGTTACTGGGGCAGTAAAGAGACCCAGTACTTC.

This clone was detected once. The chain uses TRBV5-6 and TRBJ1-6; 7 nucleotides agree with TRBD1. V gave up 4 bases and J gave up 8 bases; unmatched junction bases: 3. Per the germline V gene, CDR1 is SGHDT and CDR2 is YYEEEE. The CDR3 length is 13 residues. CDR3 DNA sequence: TGTGCCAGCAGCCATGACAGGGATTCACCCCTCCACTTT. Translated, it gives CASSHDRDSPLHF.

CDR3 loop: CAIGTLYNEQFF. CDR3 DNA: TGTGCCATCGGGACTTTGTACAATGAGCAGTTCTTC. The gene calls are TRBV10-3 and TRBJ2-1; D perhaps matches TRBD2 (6 bases). V was cut by 8 bases and J by 4 bases, with 9 bases left in between. Per germline, CDR1 ENHRY and CDR2 SYGVKD. The CDR3 sequence is 12 residues long.

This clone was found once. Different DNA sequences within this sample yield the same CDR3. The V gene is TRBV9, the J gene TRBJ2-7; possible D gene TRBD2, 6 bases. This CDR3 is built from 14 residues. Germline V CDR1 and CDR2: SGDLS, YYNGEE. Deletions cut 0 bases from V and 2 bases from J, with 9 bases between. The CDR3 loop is CASSVDSGTYEQYF. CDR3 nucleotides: TGTGCCAGCAGCGTAGATAGCGGAACCTACGAGCAGTACTTC.

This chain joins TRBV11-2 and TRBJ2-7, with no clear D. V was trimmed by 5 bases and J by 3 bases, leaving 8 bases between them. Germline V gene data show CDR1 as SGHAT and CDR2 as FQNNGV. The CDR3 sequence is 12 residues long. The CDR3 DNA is TGTGCCAGCAGCCAGATGCTCTACGAGCAGTACTTC. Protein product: CASSQMLYEQYF.

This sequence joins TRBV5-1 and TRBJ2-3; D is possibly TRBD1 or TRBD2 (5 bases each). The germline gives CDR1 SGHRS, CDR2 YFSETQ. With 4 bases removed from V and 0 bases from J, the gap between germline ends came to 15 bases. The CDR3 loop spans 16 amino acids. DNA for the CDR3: TGCGCCAGCAGCCCAAACCCCGGGGACAGCACAGATACGCAGTATTTT. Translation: CASSPNPGDSTDTQYF. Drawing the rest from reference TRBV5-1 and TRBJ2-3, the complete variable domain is KAGVTQTPRYLIKTRGQQVTLSCSPISGHRSVSWYQQTPGQGLQFLFEYFSETQRNKGNFPGRFSGRQFSNSRSEMNVSTLELGDSALYLCASSPNPGDSTDTQYFGPGTRLTVL.

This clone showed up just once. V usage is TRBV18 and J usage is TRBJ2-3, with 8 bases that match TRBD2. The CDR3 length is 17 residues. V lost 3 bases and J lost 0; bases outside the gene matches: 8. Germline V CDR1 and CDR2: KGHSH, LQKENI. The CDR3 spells CASSPYAASGSTDTQYF. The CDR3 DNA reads TGTGCCAGCTCACCTTACGCGGCTAGCGGGAGCACAGATACGCAGTATTTT.

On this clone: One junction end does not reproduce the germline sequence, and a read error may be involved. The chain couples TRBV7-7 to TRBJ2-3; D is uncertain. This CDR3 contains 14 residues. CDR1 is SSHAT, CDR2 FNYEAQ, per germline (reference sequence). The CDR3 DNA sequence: TGTGCTAGCAGCTTAAGTACTTTCACAGATACGCAGTATTTT. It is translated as CASSLSTFTDTQYF. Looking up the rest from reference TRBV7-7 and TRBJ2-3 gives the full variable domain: GAGVSQSPRYKVTKRGQDVTLRCDPISSHATLYWYQQALGQGPEFLTYFNYEAQPDKSGLPSDRFSAERPEGSISTLTIQRTEQRDSAMYRCASSLSTFTDTQYFGPGTRLTVL.

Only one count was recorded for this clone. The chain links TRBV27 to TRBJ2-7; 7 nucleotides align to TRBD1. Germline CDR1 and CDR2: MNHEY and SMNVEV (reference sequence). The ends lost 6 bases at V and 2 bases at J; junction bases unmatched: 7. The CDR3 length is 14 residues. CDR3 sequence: CASRPQGQTYEQYF. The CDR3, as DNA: TGTGCCAGCAGGCCACAGGGGCAGACCTACGAGCAGTACTTC.

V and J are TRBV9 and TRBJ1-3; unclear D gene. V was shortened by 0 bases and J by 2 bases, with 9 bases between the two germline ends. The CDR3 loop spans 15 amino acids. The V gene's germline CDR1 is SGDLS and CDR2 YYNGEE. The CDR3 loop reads CASSVAGGPGNTIYF. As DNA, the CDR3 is TGTGCCAGCAGCGTAGCAGGTGGACCTGGAAACACCATATATTTT.

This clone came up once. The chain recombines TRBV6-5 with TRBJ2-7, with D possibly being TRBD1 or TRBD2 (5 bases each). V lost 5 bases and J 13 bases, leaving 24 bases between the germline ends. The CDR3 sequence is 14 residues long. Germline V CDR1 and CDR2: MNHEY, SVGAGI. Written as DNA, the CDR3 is TGTGCCAGCAGTCAACAGCCAGAGGGCAGGGACCGTTACTTC. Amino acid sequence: CASSQQPEGRDRYF.

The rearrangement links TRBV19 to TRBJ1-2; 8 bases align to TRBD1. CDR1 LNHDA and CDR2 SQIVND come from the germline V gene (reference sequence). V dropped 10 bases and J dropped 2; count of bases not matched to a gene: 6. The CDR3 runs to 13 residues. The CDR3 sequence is CATFRGLNYGYTF. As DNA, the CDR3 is TGTGCCACCTTCAGGGGGCTCAACTATGGCTACACCTTC. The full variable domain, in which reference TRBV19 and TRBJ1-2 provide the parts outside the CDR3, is DGGITQSPKYLFRKEGQNVTLSCEQNLNHDAMYWYRQDPGQGLRLIYYSQIVNDFQKGDIAEGYSVSREKKESFPLTVTSAQKNPTAFYLCATFRGLNYGYTFGSGTRLTVV.